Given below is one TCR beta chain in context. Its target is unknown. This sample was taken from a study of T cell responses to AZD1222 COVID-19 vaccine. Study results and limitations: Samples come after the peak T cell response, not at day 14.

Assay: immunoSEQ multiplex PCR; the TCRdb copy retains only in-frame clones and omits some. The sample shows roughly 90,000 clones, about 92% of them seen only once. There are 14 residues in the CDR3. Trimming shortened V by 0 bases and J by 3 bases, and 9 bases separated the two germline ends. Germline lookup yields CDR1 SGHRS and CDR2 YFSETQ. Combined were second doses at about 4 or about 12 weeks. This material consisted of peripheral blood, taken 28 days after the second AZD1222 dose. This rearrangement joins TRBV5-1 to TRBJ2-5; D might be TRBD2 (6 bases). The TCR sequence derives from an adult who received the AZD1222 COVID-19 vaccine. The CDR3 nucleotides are TGCGCCAGCAGCTTGGTGCCGGGGGAAGAGACCCAGTACTTC. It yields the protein CASSLVPGEETQYF.